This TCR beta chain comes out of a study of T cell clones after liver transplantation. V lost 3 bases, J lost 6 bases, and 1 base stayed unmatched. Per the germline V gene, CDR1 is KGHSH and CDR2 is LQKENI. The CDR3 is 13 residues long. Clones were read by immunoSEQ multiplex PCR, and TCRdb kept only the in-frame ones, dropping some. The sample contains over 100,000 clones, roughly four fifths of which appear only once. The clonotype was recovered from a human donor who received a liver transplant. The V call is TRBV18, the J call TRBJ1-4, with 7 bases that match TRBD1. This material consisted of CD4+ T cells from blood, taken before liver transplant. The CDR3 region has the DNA TGTGCCAGCTCACCGGGGACAGATGAAAAACTGTTTTTT. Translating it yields CASSPGTDEKLFF.